This note documents a single TCR beta chain sequence. Its matching antigen is unknown. The CDR3 runs 15 residues. These data belong to a study of blood T cells in healthy people across ages. The study, taken as a whole, reports: Naive and antigen-experienced cells were not separated, limiting conclusive comparison. The study found more naive CD4+ cells and higher diversity in long-lived than aged donors. Measured against age, TCR beta diversity per million T cells decreased in a roughly linear manner.

Investigators took about 10 milliliters of peripheral blood from every donor. The authors ran a second PCR of 7 to 11 cycles using a sample-barcoded 5' primer and a J-beta primer mix. MiXCR was run by TCRdb on the 5' RACE reads, yielding one entry per CDR3 protein. The sample has some 900,000 distinct CDR3 sequences, around 30% seen once. The chain carries TRBV21-1 and TRBJ2-3; the table assigns TRBD1, which was not confirmed against the DNA. TRBV21-1 is a pseudogene segment. This TCR was sampled from a woman over 75 in good health. Source material: blood. In DNA form, the CDR3 reads TGTGCCAGCAGCAGCTTACGGGGGCGCACAGATACGCAGTATTTT. Translating gives CASSSLRGRTDTQYF.